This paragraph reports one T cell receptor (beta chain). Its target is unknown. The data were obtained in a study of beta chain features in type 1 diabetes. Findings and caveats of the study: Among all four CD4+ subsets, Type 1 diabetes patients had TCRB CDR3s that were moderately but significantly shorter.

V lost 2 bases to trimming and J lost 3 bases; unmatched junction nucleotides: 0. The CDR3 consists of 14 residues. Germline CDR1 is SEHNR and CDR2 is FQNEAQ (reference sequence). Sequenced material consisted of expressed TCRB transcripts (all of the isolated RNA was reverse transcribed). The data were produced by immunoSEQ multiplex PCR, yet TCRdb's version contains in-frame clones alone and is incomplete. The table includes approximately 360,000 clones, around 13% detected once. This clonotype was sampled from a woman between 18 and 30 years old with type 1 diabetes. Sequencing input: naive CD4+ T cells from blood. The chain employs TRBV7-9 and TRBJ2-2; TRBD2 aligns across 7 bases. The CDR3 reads CASSLSGDTGELFF. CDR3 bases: TGTGCCAGCAGCTTAAGCGGGGACACCGGGGAGCTGTTTTTT.